This T cell receptor (beta chain) was identified in a study of CD8+CD57+ T cells in acquired aplastic anemia. Overall study: When averaged, DNA from sorted CD4+ and CD8+ cells came to 3.2 ug.

All sequencing subjects had displayed CD8+CD57+ cell expansion on flow cytometry. Both TCR beta VDJ combination and CDR3 sequence profiling were carried out. Genomic DNA was the template for this profiling. TCRdb used MiXCR to reprocess the reads, holding one entry per CDR3 protein. Among about 190,000 distinct CDR3 sequences listed, approximately 50% were seen once. The V and J ends lost 5 bases and 0 bases respectively, with 13 bases between them. The CDR3 consists of 16 residues. Germline lookup yields CDR1 LNHDA and CDR2 SQIVND (reference sequence). V is TRBV19 and J is TRBJ1-4; D not certain. What was sequenced was sorted CD4+, CD8+, or CD8+CD57+ T cells (not recorded which) from PBMCs. The TCR originated in a human donor with aplastic anemia. The CDR3 protein is CASSRDLGATNEKLFF. The CDR3 DNA reads TGTGCCAGTAGTCGTGATCTCGGAGCAACTAATGAAAAACTGTTTTTT.